Listed below are T cell receptor beta chains from one sample, sequenced in a study of blood T cells in healthy people across ages. TCRdb fed the 5' RACE reads into MiXCR, producing one record per CDR3 protein. The sample has around 1,000,000 distinct CDR3 sequences, about 23% seen once. The sample also formed part of further work on T cells of mothers and their children.

Sequenced sample: blood. Receptor source: a girl aged 2-10 years in good health. The CDR3 runs from the conserved cysteine through the conserved F or W. The order of the fields is D gene, V gene, J gene, clone size, CDR3 protein, CDR3 DNA. The D gene is left open where the match is weak. Clone sizes are given selectively: once, few, many, or a class where the clone is expanded.

d_gene: -
v_gene: TRBV11-2
j_gene: TRBJ2-1
abundance: few
CDR3aa: CASSEGRLLSYNEQFF
CDR3nt: TGTGCCAGCAGCGAGGGGAGGCTCCTCTCCTACAATGAGCAGTTCTTC

d_gene: -
v_gene: TRBV3-1
j_gene: TRBJ2-7
abundance: once
CDR3aa: CASSQDPGPSYEQYF
CDR3nt: TGTGCCAGCAGCCAAGATCCCGGGCCCTCCTACGAGCAGTACTTC

d_gene: -
v_gene: TRBV15
j_gene: TRBJ1-1
abundance: few
CDR3aa: CATSREGGEAFF
CDR3nt: TGTGCCACCAGCAGAGAGGGTGGTGAAGCTTTCTTT

d_gene: -
v_gene: TRBV9
j_gene: TRBJ2-7
abundance: few
CDR3aa: CASSVVATATPYEQYF
CDR3nt: TGTGCCAGCAGCGTAGTCGCCACGGCGACCCCCTACGAGCAGTACTTC

d_gene: TRBD1
v_gene: TRBV6-2/TRBV6-3
j_gene: TRBJ2-3
abundance: -
CDR3aa: CASSGGGQGVRDTQYF
CDR3nt: TGTGCCAGCAGTGGGGGAGGACAGGGTGTAAGGGATACGCAGTATTTT

d_gene: -
v_gene: TRBV6-2/TRBV6-3
j_gene: TRBJ2-6
abundance: -
CDR3aa: CASSYSMNTGRTSGANVLTF
CDR3nt: TGTGCCAGCAGTTACTCGATGAATACCGGACGGACCTCTGGGGCCAACGTCCTGACTTTC

d_gene: -
v_gene: TRBV20-1
j_gene: TRBJ2-1
abundance: -
CDR3aa: CSASPVGSYSYNEQFF
CDR3nt: TGCAGTGCTAGTCCGGTGGGGTCATACTCCTACAATGAGCAGTTCTTC

d_gene: TRBD1
v_gene: TRBV10-3
j_gene: TRBJ2-2
abundance: few
CDR3aa: CAISSGQGVFF
CDR3nt: TGTGCCATCAGTTCCGGACAGGGGGTGTTTTTT

d_gene: -
v_gene: TRBV5-6
j_gene: TRBJ2-1
abundance: few
CDR3aa: CASSPDGFWNEQFF
CDR3nt: TGTGCCAGCAGCCCAGACGGGTTCTGGAATGAGCAGTTCTTC

d_gene: -
v_gene: TRBV28
j_gene: TRBJ2-7
abundance: few
CDR3aa: CASSSPLMGRGYEQYF
CDR3nt: TGTGCCAGCAGTTCTCCCTTGATGGGAAGGGGATACGAGCAGTACTTC

d_gene: -
v_gene: TRBV3-1
j_gene: TRBJ2-3
abundance: few
CDR3aa: CASSRAGGGPDTQYF
CDR3nt: TGTGCCAGCAGCCGCGCAGGGGGGGGCCCAGATACGCAGTATTTT

d_gene: -
v_gene: TRBV28
j_gene: TRBJ2-1
abundance: few
CDR3aa: CASSSLLASTSNEQFF
CDR3nt: TGTGCCAGCAGTTCACTCCTAGCCTCGACCAGCAATGAGCAGTTCTTC

d_gene: TRBD2
v_gene: TRBV6-5
j_gene: TRBJ2-1
abundance: -
CDR3aa: CASSPGLAGKDEQFF
CDR3nt: TGTGCCAGCAGCCCGGGACTAGCGGGTAAGGATGAGCAGTTCTTC

d_gene: -
v_gene: TRBV12-3/TRBV12-4
j_gene: TRBJ1-4
abundance: few
CDR3aa: CASSSPRGEKLFF
CDR3nt: TGTGCCAGCAGTAGCCCCAGGGGAGAAAAACTGTTTTTT

d_gene: -
v_gene: TRBV29-1
j_gene: TRBJ2-3
abundance: -
CDR3aa: CSVDPVSQGTDTQYF
CDR3nt: TGCAGCGTTGATCCCGTGTCCCAGGGGACAGATACGCAGTATTTT

d_gene: -
v_gene: TRBV7-8
j_gene: TRBJ2-5
abundance: few
CDR3aa: CASSLGLSLYQETQYF
CDR3nt: TGTGCCAGCAGCTTAGGTCTTTCCTTGTACCAAGAGACCCAGTACTTC

d_gene: -
v_gene: TRBV29-1
j_gene: TRBJ2-7
abundance: -
CDR3aa: CSVEDGTQGEQYF
CDR3nt: TGCAGCGTTGAAGATGGGACCCAGGGCGAGCAGTACTTC

d_gene: -
v_gene: TRBV7-2
j_gene: TRBJ1-2
abundance: -
CDR3aa: CASSLGEANYGYTF
CDR3nt: TGTGCCAGCAGCTTAGGGGAAGCTAACTATGGCTACACCTTC

d_gene: TRBD1
v_gene: TRBV27
j_gene: TRBJ2-7
abundance: few
CDR3aa: CASSVRQGALVSYEQYF
CDR3nt: TGTGCCAGCAGTGTACGACAGGGGGCGCTTGTATCCTACGAGCAGTACTTC

d_gene: -
v_gene: TRBV7-2
j_gene: TRBJ2-1
abundance: few
CDR3aa: CASSLSPGAHTEQFF
CDR3nt: TGTGCCAGCAGCTTATCGCCGGGGGCCCACACTGAGCAGTTCTTC

d_gene: -
v_gene: TRBV18
j_gene: TRBJ2-1
abundance: -
CDR3aa: CASSPSYPNHNEQFF
CDR3nt: TGTGCCAGCTCACCGTCATACCCGAACCACAATGAGCAGTTCTTC

d_gene: -
v_gene: TRBV19
j_gene: TRBJ1-6
abundance: -
CDR3aa: CASSIAGRDSPLHF
CDR3nt: TGTGCCAGTAGTATTGCAGGGAGGGATTCACCCCTCCACTTT

d_gene: TRBD2
v_gene: TRBV20-1
j_gene: TRBJ2-3
abundance: few
CDR3aa: CSAVAGGGDTQYF
CDR3nt: TGCAGTGCTGTGGCGGGAGGCGGAGATACGCAGTATTTT

d_gene: TRBD2
v_gene: TRBV20-1
j_gene: TRBJ2-3
abundance: few
CDR3aa: CSAGSGRSSDTQYF
CDR3nt: TGCAGTGCTGGTAGCGGGAGGAGTTCAGATACGCAGTATTTT

d_gene: -
v_gene: TRBV7-9
j_gene: TRBJ2-3
abundance: -
CDR3aa: CASSLFIYGADTQYF
CDR3nt: TGTGCCAGCAGCTTATTCATTTATGGGGCAGATACGCAGTATTTT

d_gene: TRBD1
v_gene: TRBV4-1
j_gene: TRBJ2-5
abundance: few
CDR3aa: CASSRSQGVQETQYF
CDR3nt: TGCGCCAGCAGCCGAAGTCAGGGGGTTCAAGAGACCCAGTACTTC

d_gene: -
v_gene: TRBV14
j_gene: TRBJ1-2
abundance: few
CDR3aa: CASSPTSAHYGYTF
CDR3nt: TGTGCCAGCAGCCCGACATCAGCCCACTATGGCTACACCTTC

d_gene: -
v_gene: TRBV4-1
j_gene: TRBJ2-2
abundance: few
CDR3aa: CASTDRNTGELFF
CDR3nt: TGCGCCAGCACGGACCGGAACACCGGGGAGCTGTTTTTT

d_gene: TRBD1
v_gene: TRBV5-1
j_gene: TRBJ1-1
abundance: few
CDR3aa: CASSLGTGHMNTEAFF
CDR3nt: TGCGCCAGCAGCTTGGGGACAGGGCACATGAACACTGAAGCTTTCTTT

d_gene: -
v_gene: TRBV3-2
j_gene: TRBJ2-1
abundance: few
CDR3aa: CASSQGTSGGNEQFF
CDR3nt: TGTGCCAGCAGCCAAGGGACTAGCGGGGGGAATGAGCAGTTCTTC

d_gene: -
v_gene: TRBV28
j_gene: TRBJ2-1
abundance: few
CDR3aa: CASNDGRDNEQFF
CDR3nt: TGTGCCAGCAACGACGGGAGAGACAATGAGCAGTTCTTC

d_gene: -
v_gene: TRBV2
j_gene: TRBJ1-1
abundance: -
CDR3aa: CASKKEGPNTEAFF
CDR3nt: TGTGCCAGCAAGAAGGAGGGGCCAAACACTGAAGCTTTCTTT

d_gene: -
v_gene: TRBV5-1
j_gene: TRBJ2-5
abundance: -
CDR3aa: CASSPLQAQETRYF
CDR3nt: TGCGCCAGCAGCCCCCTACAGGCCCAAGAGACCCGGTACTTC

d_gene: TRBD1
v_gene: TRBV28
j_gene: TRBJ2-1
abundance: -
CDR3aa: CASRLGQGRGNEQFF
CDR3nt: TGTGCCAGCAGACTCGGACAGGGGCGCGGGAATGAGCAGTTCTTC

d_gene: -
v_gene: TRBV10-3
j_gene: TRBJ1-4
abundance: few
CDR3aa: CASSPGGGGATNEKLFF
CDR3nt: TGTGCCAGTTCACCTGGGGGGGGTGGCGCAACTAATGAAAAACTGTTTTTT

d_gene: TRBD1
v_gene: TRBV20-1
j_gene: TRBJ1-5
abundance: -
CDR3aa: CSARLQGGSQHF
CDR3nt: TGCAGTGCTAGACTACAGGGGGGGTCCCAGCATTTT

d_gene: TRBD2
v_gene: TRBV3-1
j_gene: TRBJ2-1
abundance: -
CDR3aa: CASSHLAGGPVYEQFF
CDR3nt: TGTGCCAGCAGCCACCTAGCGGGAGGCCCCGTCTATGAGCAGTTCTTC

d_gene: -
v_gene: TRBV15
j_gene: TRBJ1-2
abundance: few
CDR3aa: CATSNGGRSLLPYGYTF
CDR3nt: TGTGCCACCAGCAACGGCGGCAGGAGCCTTCTTCCCTATGGCTACACCTTC

d_gene: -
v_gene: TRBV20-1
j_gene: TRBJ1-1
abundance: -
CDR3aa: CSAIEGGILFTEAFF
CDR3nt: TGCAGTGCTATCGAGGGGGGTATACTTTTTACTGAAGCCTTCTTT

d_gene: -
v_gene: TRBV7-3
j_gene: TRBJ2-1
abundance: -
CDR3aa: CASSSYFTSSWSNEQFF
CDR3nt: TGTGCCAGCAGCTCGTATTTTACGTCGTCTTGGTCCAATGAGCAGTTCTTC

d_gene: -
v_gene: TRBV18
j_gene: TRBJ1-1
abundance: -
CDR3aa: CASSLNRVEAFF
CDR3nt: TGTGCCAGCTCACTCAACAGGGTTGAAGCTTTCTTT

d_gene: TRBD2
v_gene: TRBV6-2/TRBV6-3
j_gene: TRBJ2-1
abundance: -
CDR3aa: CASSYSSKPGLAGAGEQFF
CDR3nt: TGTGCCAGCAGTTACTCTTCCAAGCCGGGATTAGCGGGAGCCGGCGAGCAGTTCTTC

d_gene: -
v_gene: TRBV6-5
j_gene: TRBJ1-1
abundance: -
CDR3aa: CASSPSVGTEAFF
CDR3nt: TGTGCCAGCAGCCCCTCGGTGGGAACTGAAGCTTTCTTT

d_gene: -
v_gene: TRBV7-9
j_gene: TRBJ1-2
abundance: -
CDR3aa: CASSQNDVDGYTF
CDR3nt: TGTGCCAGCAGCCAGAATGACGTGGATGGCTACACCTTC

d_gene: -
v_gene: TRBV6-5
j_gene: TRBJ2-1
abundance: once
CDR3aa: CASCSQGGNEQFF
CDR3nt: TGTGCCAGCTGTAGTCAGGGGGGCAATGAGCAGTTCTTC

d_gene: -
v_gene: TRBV29-1
j_gene: TRBJ2-7
abundance: few
CDR3aa: CSVVARQGLPYEQYF
CDR3nt: TGCAGCGTTGTTGCGAGGCAGGGGCTTCCCTACGAGCAGTACTTC

d_gene: -
v_gene: TRBV12-3/TRBV12-4
j_gene: TRBJ2-7
abundance: -
CDR3aa: CASSSGTPFYEQYF
CDR3nt: TGTGCCAGCAGTTCCGGGACACCGTTCTACGAGCAGTACTTC

d_gene: -
v_gene: TRBV28
j_gene: TRBJ1-2
abundance: few
CDR3aa: CASSAGSSTF
CDR3nt: TGTGCCAGCAGTGCTGGGAGTAGCACCTTC

d_gene: TRBD2
v_gene: TRBV27
j_gene: TRBJ2-4
abundance: -
CDR3aa: CASRMGGVENIQYF
CDR3nt: TGTGCCAGCCGGATGGGGGGGGTTGAAAACATTCAGTACTTC

d_gene: TRBD2
v_gene: TRBV7-2
j_gene: TRBJ2-5
abundance: few
CDR3aa: CASSETSPETQYF
CDR3nt: TGTGCCAGCAGCGAGACTAGCCCAGAGACCCAGTACTTC

d_gene: TRBD2
v_gene: TRBV12-3/TRBV12-4
j_gene: TRBJ2-1
abundance: -
CDR3aa: CASSAPGLAWNEQFF
CDR3nt: TGTGCCAGCAGTGCGCCGGGACTAGCGTGGAATGAGCAGTTCTTC

d_gene: -
v_gene: TRBV12-3/TRBV12-4
j_gene: TRBJ2-1
abundance: -
CDR3aa: CASTLSTGISGYNEQFF
CDR3nt: TGTGCCAGCACTCTAAGCACGGGGATATCGGGATACAATGAGCAGTTCTTC

d_gene: -
v_gene: TRBV7-3
j_gene: TRBJ1-5
abundance: -
CDR3aa: CASSLVGSSNQPQHF
CDR3nt: TGTGCCAGCAGCTTAGTAGGGAGCAGCAATCAGCCCCAGCATTTT

d_gene: TRBD2
v_gene: TRBV29-1
j_gene: TRBJ2-7
abundance: -
CDR3aa: CSVEETSGRAYEQYF
CDR3nt: TGCAGCGTTGAAGAAACTAGCGGGAGGGCCTACGAGCAGTACTTC

d_gene: -
v_gene: TRBV4-3
j_gene: TRBJ1-3
abundance: -
CDR3aa: CASSPEGSGNTIYF
CDR3nt: TGCGCCAGCAGCCCTGAGGGTTCTGGAAACACCATATATTTT

d_gene: -
v_gene: TRBV20-1
j_gene: TRBJ2-7
abundance: few
CDR3aa: CSASPGIVPYEQYF
CDR3nt: TGCAGTGCTAGTCCCGGGATAGTACCCTACGAGCAGTACTTC

d_gene: TRBD1
v_gene: TRBV12-3/TRBV12-4
j_gene: TRBJ2-1
abundance: -
CDR3aa: CASSLEGQSYNEQFF
CDR3nt: TGTGCCAGCAGTTTAGAGGGACAGAGTTACAATGAGCAGTTCTTC

d_gene: TRBD1
v_gene: TRBV27
j_gene: TRBJ2-3
abundance: -
CDR3aa: CASSLLGQGVTDTQYF
CDR3nt: TGCGCCAGCAGTTTATTGGGCCAGGGGGTCACAGATACGCAGTATTTT

d_gene: TRBD1
v_gene: TRBV10-3
j_gene: TRBJ2-5
abundance: -
CDR3aa: CAISDPGGTTANPCQETQYF
CDR3nt: TGTGCCATCAGTGACCCAGGGGGCACCACAGCAAACCCGTGCCAAGAGACCCAGTACTTC

d_gene: -
v_gene: TRBV11-2
j_gene: TRBJ1-4
abundance: -
CDR3aa: CASSVTTVNEKLFF
CDR3nt: TGTGCCAGCAGCGTAACGACAGTTAATGAAAAACTGTTTTTT